Shown below are 29 T cell receptor beta chains from a single sample sequenced in a study of blood T cells in healthy people across ages. The use of a sample-barcoded 5' primer and a J-beta primer mix characterized a second PCR of roughly 6 to 11 cycles. Using its own MiXCR run on the 5' RACE reads, TCRdb lists one record per CDR3 protein. The sample records some 900,000 distinct CDR3 sequences, 40% to 60% being singletons. The sequenced sample consisted of blood. These receptors all come from a man aged 25-45 years in good health.

This clonotype was seen many times. The chain uses TRBV20-1 and TRBJ1-6, with D possibly matching TRBD1 (6 bases). V lost 4 bases and J 7 bases, leaving 14 bases between the germline ends. Per germline, CDR1 DFQATT and CDR2 SNEGSKA (reference sequence). This CDR3 comprises 14 residues. CDR3 sequence reads: CSATRGLGNSPLHF. As DNA, the CDR3 is TGCAGTGCTACCAGGGGCCTGGGGAATTCACCCCTCCACTTT.

This clonotype was counted a single time. V is TRBV5-1 and J is TRBJ2-3; no reliable D call. The V and J ends lost 0 bases and 2 bases respectively, with 13 bases between them. CDR3 length: 16 residues. CDR1 and CDR2 from the germline V gene are SGHRS and YFSETQ. The CDR3 bases are TGCGCCAGCAGCTTGGGTCCCATAGGGTCCACAGATACGCAGTATTTT. Translation: CASSLGPIGSTDTQYF.

This clonotype was observed many times. The chain uses TRBV20-1 and TRBJ2-3; 7 bases agree with TRBD2. This CDR3 has 14 amino acids. Germline-derived CDR1 and CDR2 are DFQATT and SNEGSKA (reference sequence). The CDR3 region has the DNA TGCAGCCCCGGTGGGGGGGGAGACACAGATACGCAGTATTTT. Residues: CSPGGGGDTDTQYF.

V and J are TRBV10-2 and TRBJ1-5; D not certain. CDR1 and CDR2 from the germline V gene are WSHSY and SAAADI. CDR3 length: 13 amino acids. Trimming stripped 3 bases from V and 7 bases from J, with 10 bases between. The CDR3 protein is CASSDGRSQPQHF. The CDR3 DNA is TGCGCCAGCAGTGACGGGCGTTCACAGCCCCAGCATTTT.

The chain carries TRBV28 and TRBJ2-7; D not resolved. The germline CDR1 and CDR2 sequences are MDHEN and SYDVKM. This CDR3 spans 16 amino acids. The germline V and J ends were trimmed by 2 bases and 3 bases, with 17 bases remaining between them. The CDR3 DNA follows: TGTGCCAGCAGTTTAACTCCGCTGCTGAGTAACTACGAGCAGTACTTC. Translated: CASSLTPLLSNYEQYF.

This CDR3 reads CATGERGVDGYTF. In DNA, the CDR3 is TGTGCCACCGGGGAGAGGGGAGTTGATGGCTACACCTTC. The rearrangement uses TRBV24-1 and TRBJ1-2, with D tentatively TRBD1 (5 bases). Trimming shortened V by 9 bases and J by 6 bases, and 16 bases separated the two germline ends. This CDR3 has 13 residues. In germline, CDR1 is KGHDR, CDR2 SFDVKD.

The genes are TRBV6-5 and TRBJ2-1; D is uncertain. Germline CDR1 and CDR2: MNHEY and SVGAGI. This CDR3 is 14 amino acids long. V was pared by 7 bases and J by 4 bases, with 14 bases between. The CDR3: CASTPVMGYNEQFF. CDR3 nucleotides: TGTGCCAGCACCCCAGTCATGGGATACAATGAGCAGTTCTTC.

This chain joins TRBV5-1 and TRBJ2-1; TRBD1 agrees at 10 bases. Germline trimming cut 6 bases from V and 5 bases from J; bases unmatched to any gene: 8. Germline CDR1 and CDR2: SGHRS and YFSETQ. The CDR3 contains 15 residues. DNA for the CDR3: TGCGCCAGCAATTCCCGGGACAGGGGCAACAATGAGCAGTTCTTC. Amino acid sequence: CASNSRDRGNNEQFF.

The chain uses TRBV5-1 and TRBJ2-3; 7 bases fit TRBD1. The trim removed 5 bases at V and 0 bases at J, leaving 9 bases unmatched. The germline CDR1 and CDR2 sequences are SGHRS and YFSETQ. The CDR3 runs 16 residues. The CDR3 nucleotides are TGCGCCAGCAGTAACTACCAACAGGGGAGCACAGATACGCAGTATTTT. Residues: CASSNYQQGSTDTQYF.

V usage is TRBV7-9 and J usage is TRBJ2-7; weak D call: TRBD2 (6 bases). In germline, CDR1 is SEHNR, CDR2 FQNEAQ (reference sequence). CDR3 length: 14 residues. The V and J ends lost 4 bases and 3 bases respectively, with 13 bases between them. This CDR3 is CASSSSGLNYEQYF. CDR3 DNA sequence: TGTGCCAGCAGCTCCTCGGGACTTAACTACGAGCAGTACTTC.

The V gene is TRBV20-1, the J gene TRBJ1-5; D possibly corresponds to TRBD1 (6 bases). Germline values: CDR1 DFQATT, CDR2 SNEGSKA (reference sequence). V lost 1 base and J lost 2, with 15 bases in between. This CDR3 is 16 amino acids long. CDR3 nucleotide sequence: TGCAGTGCTAGAGGCCGACAGTCAGGGGGCAATCAGCCCCAGCATTTT. This encodes CSARGRQSGGNQPQHF.

V gene TRBV4-1 combines with J gene TRBJ2-7; D assignment may be TRBD1 or TRBD2 (5 bases each). In germline, CDR1 is MGHRA, CDR2 YSYEKL. The CDR3 length is 15 residues. Trimming removed 5 bases from V and 0 bases from J, with 14 bases in between. CDR3 region: CASSIQETSSYEQYF. CDR3 bases: TGCGCCAGCAGCATACAGGAAACTAGCTCCTACGAGCAGTACTTC.

As to this clonotype: One end of the junction does not line up with germline, which may come from a read error. The rearrangement links TRBV7-7 to TRBJ2-7; D call uncertain. This CDR3 has 13 residues. Germline V gene lookup returns CDR1 SSHAT and CDR2 FNYEAQ (reference sequence). The CDR3 nucleotides read TGTGCTAGCAGCGCTAACGGGCCCTACGAGCAGTACTTC. Translated, it gives CASSANGPYEQYF.

The V gene is TRBV4-1, the J gene TRBJ1-5, with 8 bases lining up with TRBD1. V shed 2 bases and J 9 bases; nucleotides not matched to a gene: 9. CDR1 is MGHRA and CDR2 is YSYEKL in the germline V gene. CDR3 length: 15 residues. The CDR3 bases are TGCGCCAGCAGCCAACAGGACAGGGACCTCGGGCCCCAGCATTTT. It encodes CASSQQDRDLGPQHF.

The chain links TRBV12-3 or TRBV12-4 to TRBJ2-7; no definite D call. This CDR3 comprises 15 residues. Trimming shortened V by 1 base and J by 0 bases, and 10 bases separated the two germline ends. This CDR3 reads CASSLGARASYEQYF. CDR3 sequence (DNA): TGTGCCAGCAGTTTAGGGGCCCGGGCCTCCTACGAGCAGTACTTC.

The rearrangement joins TRBV7-9 to TRBJ2-5, with D uncertain. Germline lookup yields CDR1 SEHNR and CDR2 FQNEAQ (reference sequence). V lost 2 bases to trimming and J lost 0 bases, with 10 bases between them. The CDR3 length is 15 residues. CDR3 protein: CASSLPLGYQETQYF. The CDR3 nucleotides are TGTGCCAGCAGCTTACCGTTGGGCTACCAAGAGACCCAGTACTTC.

The rearrangement links TRBV5-1 to TRBJ2-5; TRBD1 is a possible D gene (6 bases). Trimming stripped 6 bases from V and 2 bases from J, with 20 bases between. Germline-derived CDR1 and CDR2 are SGHRS and YFSETQ. This CDR3 comprises 16 residues. The CDR3 DNA follows: TGCGCCAGCACGACCATCCCGAGGGACACTCAAGAGACCCAGTACTTC. Its translation is CASTTIPRDTQETQYF.

The chain has TRBV4-1 and TRBJ2-7; D may be TRBD2 (6 bases). Germline loops: CDR1 MGHRA, CDR2 YSYEKL. CDR3 length equals 13 residues. The V gene lost 4 bases and the J gene lost 4 bases, with 11 bases spanning the gap. As DNA, the CDR3 is TGCGCCAGCAGCCTGACTAGTAAGTACGAGCAGTACTTC. Residues: CASSLTSKYEQYF.

This clonotype was seen more than once but under ten times. V is TRBV12-3 or TRBV12-4 and J is TRBJ2-5; D gene uncertain. This CDR3 region has 15 residues. The germline V and J ends were trimmed by 6 bases and 2 bases, with 16 bases remaining between them. The CDR3 DNA follows: TGTGCCAGCAGCCTCGCATTAGCAAGGCAAGAGACCCAGTACTTC. Protein: CASSLALARQETQYF.

The chain links TRBV20-1 to TRBJ1-2, with 7 bases that match TRBD1. V lost 4 bases, J lost 3 bases, and 8 bases stayed unmatched. The CDR3 is made up of 14 amino acids. Germline V gene data show CDR1 as DFQATT and CDR2 as SNEGSKA (reference sequence). The CDR3 loop is CSATSGGFDYGYTF. The CDR3 DNA is TGCAGTGCTACATCAGGGGGATTCGACTATGGCTACACCTTC.

The chain has TRBV7-9 and TRBJ1-5; D call uncertain. V lost 1 base and J 3 bases, leaving 4 bases between the germline ends. This CDR3 contains 13 residues. Germline V gene sequence: CDR1 SEHNR, CDR2 FQNEAQ (reference sequence). The CDR3 reads CASSLDANQPQHF. In DNA form, the CDR3 reads TGTGCCAGCAGCTTAGATGCCAATCAGCCCCAGCATTTT.

This chain connects TRBV7-9 to TRBJ2-2; D may correspond to TRBD1 or TRBD2 (5 bases each). In germline, CDR1 is SEHNR, CDR2 FQNEAQ (reference sequence). V was pared by 3 bases and J by 2 bases, with 13 bases between. The CDR3 has 16 amino acids. The chain's CDR3 is CASSFATGTNTGELFF. The DNA of the CDR3 is TGTGCCAGCAGCTTTGCAACCGGGACCAACACCGGGGAGCTGTTTTTT. Filled out from reference TRBV7-9 and TRBJ2-2, the complete variable domain reads DTGVSQNPRHKITKRGQNVTFRCDPISEHNRLYWYRQTLGQGPEFLTYFQNEAQLEKSRLLSDRFSAERPKGSFSTLEIQRTEQGDSAMYLCASSFATGTNTGELFFGEGSRLTVL.

The sample holds many counts of this clonotype. Here the CDR3 DNA reads TGTGCCAGCAGCTTTTCAGATACGCAGTATTTT. Translating gives CASSFSDTQYF. The chain joins TRBV12-3 or TRBV12-4 to TRBJ2-3; D uncertain. V was cut by 6 bases and J by 4 bases, with 5 bases left in between. The CDR3 has 11 residues.

This clonotype was seen only a few times. The rearrangement uses TRBV6-5 and TRBJ1-2; 7 bases align to TRBD1. Germline CDR1 MNHEY, CDR2 SVGAGI. The CDR3 is made up of 14 amino acids. J was trimmed by 3 bases and V by 4 bases; bases with no gene match: 5. The DNA of the CDR3 is TGTGCCAGCAGTTCTATTCAGGGGGACTATGGCTACACCTTC. Protein: CASSSIQGDYGYTF.

This clonotype was seen a few times. The genes are TRBV20-1 and TRBJ1-2; 12 nucleotides align to TRBD1. Germline assignment: CDR1 DFQATT and CDR2 SNEGSKA (reference sequence). The V segment lost 5 bases and the J segment 4 bases; nucleotides outside the gene matches: 17. The CDR3 runs 18 residues. The CDR3 nucleotides read TGCAGTGCTTCTCTGAGGAGGGACAGGGGGCGCAGCAGCTATGGCTACACCTTC. The encoded protein is CSASLRRDRGRSSYGYTF.

V is TRBV4-3 and J is TRBJ1-2, with 7 positions matching TRBD1. This CDR3 is built from 17 residues. After removal of 1 base from V and 3 bases from J, the junction contained 11 bases not matched to a gene. In germline, CDR1 is LGHNA, CDR2 YSLEER. Written as DNA, the CDR3 is TGCGCCAGCAGCCAAGCCCTTAGCACAGGGGCGGACTATGGCTACACCTTC. Its protein product is CASSQALSTGADYGYTF.

This sequence joins TRBV28 and TRBJ2-7; 7 bases align to TRBD1. The CDR3 runs to 15 residues. Trimming took 5 bases from V and 3 from J; bases not matched to a gene: 10. Looked up from germline, CDR1 is MDHEN and CDR2 is SYDVKM. The CDR3 loop reads CASSDRDSGFYEQYF. CDR3 sequence (DNA): TGTGCCAGCAGTGACCGGGACAGCGGATTCTACGAGCAGTACTTC.

This clonotype was seen more than once but under ten times. The rearrangement uses TRBV5-1 and TRBJ2-7; tentative D call: TRBD1 (6 bases). This CDR3 contains 15 residues. The V end was cut by 4 bases, the J end by 3 bases, with 17 bases between. Germline V gene lookup returns CDR1 SGHRS and CDR2 YFSETQ. In nucleotides, the CDR3 is TGCGCCAGCAGCCCCGAACAGGGTTTAGTCTACGAGCAGTACTTC. As protein: CASSPEQGLVYEQYF.

This rearrangement joins TRBV3-1 to TRBJ2-7, with D possibly being TRBD1 (5 bases). CDR1 LGHDT and CDR2 YNNKEL come from the germline V gene (reference sequence). This CDR3 is 17 amino acids long. Trimming shortened V by 1 base and J by 0 bases, and 16 bases separated the two germline ends. The CDR3 DNA follows: TGTGCCAGCAGCCAAGTCATAGGGGTTGACGTCTCCTACGAGCAGTACTTC. Amino acid sequence: CASSQVIGVDVSYEQYF.